What follows are 3 T cell receptor beta chains derived from one specimen sequenced in a study of cytomegalovirus exposure and HLA in healthy donors. The PCR ran on 60 Vbeta and 13 Jbeta primers. Generated by immunoSEQ multiplex PCR, the TCRdb table keeps only in-frame clones and is missing some. The sample consists of some 90,000 clones, 65% of them appearing once. Specimen: PBMCs. The receptors here all came from a boy aged 5-17 years in good health and CMV-seropositive.

The chain is built from TRBV19 and TRBJ1-1; 7 nucleotides match TRBD1. From germline, CDR1 is LNHDA and CDR2 SQIVND (reference sequence). V shed 6 bases, J shed 3 bases, and the junction held 7 bases outside the gene matches. The CDR3 contains 14 residues. As DNA, the CDR3 is TGTGCCAGTAGCTACAGGGGTGAGTACACTGAAGCTTTCTTT. This translates into CASSYRGEYTEAFF.

The V call is TRBV18, the J call TRBJ1-5, with D maybe TRBD1 (6 bases). CDR3 length: 13 amino acids. The germline CDR1 and CDR2 sequences are KGHSH and LQKENI. V lost 6 bases and J lost 2, with 8 bases in between. The chain's CDR3 is CASSRQGNQPQHF. CDR3 nucleotides: TGTGCCAGCTCGCGACAGGGCAATCAGCCCCAGCATTTT.

This chain uses TRBV30 with TRBJ2-1; a weak D match, TRBD1 (5 bases). V dropped 2 bases and J dropped 4 bases, with 12 bases sitting between them. The CDR3 has 14 residues. Germline CDR1 reads GTSNPN; CDR2 reads SVGIG (reference sequence). The CDR3 here is CAWSPGMGYNEQFF. CDR3 coding DNA: TGTGCCTGGAGTCCAGGGATGGGGTACAATGAGCAGTTCTTC.